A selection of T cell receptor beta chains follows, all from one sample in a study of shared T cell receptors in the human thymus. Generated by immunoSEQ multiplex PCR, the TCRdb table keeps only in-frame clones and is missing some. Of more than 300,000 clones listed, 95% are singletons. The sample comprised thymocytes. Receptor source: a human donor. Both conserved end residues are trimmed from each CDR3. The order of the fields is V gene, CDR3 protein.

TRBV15 ATSRDTDSGVYTNNEQF
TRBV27 ASSFDQPYNEQF
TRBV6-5 ASSSTGNSNQPQH
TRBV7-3 ASSLTGTGSGSATDTQY
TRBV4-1 ASSQGRTGQETQY
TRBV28 ASSPAGVPPYEQY
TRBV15 ATSSKGRDRGRNGYT
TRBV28 ASSHPGGQGCEQY
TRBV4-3 APYEQY
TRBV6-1 ATSGGCGANVLT
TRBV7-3 ASSLGSYGGSDTQY
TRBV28 ASRLGTHDQPQH
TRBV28 ASSLSQRDQPQH
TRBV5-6 ASSRGQGLYNEQF
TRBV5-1 ASSGKGTSGRGNEQF
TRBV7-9 AGGRGSVNTEAF
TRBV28 ASSLSPGGIYEQY
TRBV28 ASSSFSSGTYISYEQY
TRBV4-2 ASSQDPGAYEQY
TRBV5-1 ASSPLQGVHEQF
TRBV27 ASSLNYAQTQPQH
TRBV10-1 ASSRTRKETQY
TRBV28 ASSLHSGLENEQY
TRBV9 ASTAGGANTEAF